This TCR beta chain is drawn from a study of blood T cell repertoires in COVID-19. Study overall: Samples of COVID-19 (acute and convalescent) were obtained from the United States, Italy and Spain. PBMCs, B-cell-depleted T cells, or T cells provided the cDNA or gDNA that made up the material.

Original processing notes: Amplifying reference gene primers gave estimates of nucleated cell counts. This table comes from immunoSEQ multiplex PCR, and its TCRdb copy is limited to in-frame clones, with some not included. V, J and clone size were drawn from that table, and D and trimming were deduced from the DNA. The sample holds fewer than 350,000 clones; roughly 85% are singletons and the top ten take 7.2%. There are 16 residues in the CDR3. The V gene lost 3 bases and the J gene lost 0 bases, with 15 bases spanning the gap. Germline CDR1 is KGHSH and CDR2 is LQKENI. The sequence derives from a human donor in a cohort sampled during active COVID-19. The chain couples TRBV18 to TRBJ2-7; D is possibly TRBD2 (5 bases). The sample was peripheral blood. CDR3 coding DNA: TGTGCCAGCTCACCTTATGAGGGCGACGTCTCCTACGAGCAGTACTTC. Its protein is CASSPYEGDVSYEQYF.